This T cell receptor (beta chain) came from a study of T-cell reconstitution after alpha-beta-depleted transplantation in children. A library of TCRbeta sequences, prepared with unique molecular identifiers, was generated. TCRdb passed the PCR reads through MiXCR, listing each CDR3 protein once. The table has some 500,000 distinct CDR3 sequences, around a third seen once. The TCR sequence derives from a human donor who donated a stem cell graft to a child with aplastic anemia. This specimen was PBMCs from the stem cell graft donor, taken from the stem cell graft.

In DNA form, the CDR3 reads TGTGCCAGCAGTTTTATCGGCGGCCACAATGAGCAGTTCTTC. As protein: CASSFIGGHNEQFF. The V call is TRBV12-3 or TRBV12-4, the J call TRBJ2-1; D is uncertain. Between the trimmed V and J ends, which lost 3 bases and 5 bases, there was a span of 11 bases. This CDR3 spans 14 amino acids.